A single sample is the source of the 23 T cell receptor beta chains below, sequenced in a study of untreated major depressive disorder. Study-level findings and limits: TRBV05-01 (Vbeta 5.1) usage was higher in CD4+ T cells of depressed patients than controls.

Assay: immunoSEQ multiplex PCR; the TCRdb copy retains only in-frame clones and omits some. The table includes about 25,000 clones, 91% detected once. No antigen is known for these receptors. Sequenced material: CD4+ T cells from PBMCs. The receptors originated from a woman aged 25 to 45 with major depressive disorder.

The CDR3 DNA reads TGTGCCAGCAGCTTAGTGAGCACAGATACGCAGTATTTT. Translated: CASSLVSTDTQYF. This chain joins TRBV13 and TRBJ2-3; D uncertain. Trimming pared 1 base from V and 0 bases from J, leaving 2 bases between. Looked up from germline, CDR1 is PRHDT and CDR2 is FYEKMQ (reference sequence). The length of the CDR3 is 13 residues. The whole variable domain, remainder taken from reference TRBV13 and TRBJ2-3, is AAGVIQSPRHLIKEKRETATLKCYPIPRHDTVYWYQQGPGQDPQFLISFYEKMQSDKGSIPDRFSAQQFSDYHSELNMSSLELGDSALYFCASSLVSTDTQYFGPGTRLTVL.

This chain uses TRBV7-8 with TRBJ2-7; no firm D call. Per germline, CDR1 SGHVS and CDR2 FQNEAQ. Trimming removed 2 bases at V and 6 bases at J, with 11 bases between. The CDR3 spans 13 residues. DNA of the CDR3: TGTGCCAGCAGCTTACCAGCCAGACCCGAGCAGTACTTC. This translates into CASSLPARPEQYF. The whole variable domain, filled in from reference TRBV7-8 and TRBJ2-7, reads GAGVSQSPRYKVAKRGQDVALRCDPISGHVSLFWYQQALGQGPEFLTYFQNEAQLDKSGLPSDRFFAERPEGSVSTLKIQRTQQEDSAVYLCASSLPARPEQYFGPGTRLTVT.

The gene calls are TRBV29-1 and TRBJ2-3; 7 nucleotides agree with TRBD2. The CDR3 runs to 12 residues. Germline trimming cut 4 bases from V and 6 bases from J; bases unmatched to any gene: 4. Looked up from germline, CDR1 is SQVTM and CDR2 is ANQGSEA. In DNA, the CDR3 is TGCAGCGTTGGGGGAGGGCTGGATACGCAGTATTTT. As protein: CSVGGGLDTQYF.

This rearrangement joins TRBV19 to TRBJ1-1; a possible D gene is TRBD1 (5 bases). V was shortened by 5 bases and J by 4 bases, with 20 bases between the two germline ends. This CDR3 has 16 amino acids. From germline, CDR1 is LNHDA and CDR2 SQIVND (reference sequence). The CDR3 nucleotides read TGTGCCAGTAGTCCTAGACAGAACCTTGGACTCACTGAAGCTTTCTTT. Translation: CASSPRQNLGLTEAFF.

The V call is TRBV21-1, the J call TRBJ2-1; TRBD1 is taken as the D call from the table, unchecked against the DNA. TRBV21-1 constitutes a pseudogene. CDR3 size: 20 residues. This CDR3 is CASSKGPRDRVKRRYNEQFF. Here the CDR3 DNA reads TGTGCCAGCAGCAAGGGACCCCGGGACAGGGTAAAGAGACGCTACAATGAGCAGTTCTTC.

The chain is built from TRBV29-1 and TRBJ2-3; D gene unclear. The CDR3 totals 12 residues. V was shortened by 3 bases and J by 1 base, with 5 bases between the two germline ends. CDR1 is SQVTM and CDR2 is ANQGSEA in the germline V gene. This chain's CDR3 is CSVEGGTDTQYF. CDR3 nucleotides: TGCAGCGTTGAGGGTGGCACAGATACGCAGTATTTT.

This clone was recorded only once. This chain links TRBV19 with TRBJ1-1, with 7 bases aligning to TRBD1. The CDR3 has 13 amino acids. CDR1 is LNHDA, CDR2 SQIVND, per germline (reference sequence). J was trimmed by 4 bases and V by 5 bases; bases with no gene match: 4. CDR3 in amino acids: CASSGQAGTEAFF. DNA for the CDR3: TGTGCCAGTAGTGGACAGGCGGGCACTGAAGCTTTCTTT.

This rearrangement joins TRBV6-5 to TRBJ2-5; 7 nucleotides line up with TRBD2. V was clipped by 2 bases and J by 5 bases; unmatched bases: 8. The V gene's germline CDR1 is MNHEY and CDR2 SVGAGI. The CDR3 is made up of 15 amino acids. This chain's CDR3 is CASSYNGIGRETQYF. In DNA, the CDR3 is TGTGCCAGCAGTTACAATGGTATCGGGAGGGAGACCCAGTACTTC.

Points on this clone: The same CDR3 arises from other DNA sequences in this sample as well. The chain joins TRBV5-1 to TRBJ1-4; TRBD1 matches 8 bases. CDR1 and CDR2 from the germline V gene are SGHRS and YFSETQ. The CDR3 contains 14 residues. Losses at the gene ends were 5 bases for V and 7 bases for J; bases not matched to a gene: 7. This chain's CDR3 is CASSTQGAPEKLFF. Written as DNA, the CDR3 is TGCGCCAGCAGTACCCAGGGGGCTCCTGAAAAACTGTTTTTT.

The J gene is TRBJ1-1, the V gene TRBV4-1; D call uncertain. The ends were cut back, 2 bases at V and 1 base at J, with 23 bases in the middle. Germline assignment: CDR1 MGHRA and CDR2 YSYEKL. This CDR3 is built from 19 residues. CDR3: CASSQSLPVLRAGNTEAFF. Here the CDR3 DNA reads TGCGCCAGCAGCCAAAGTCTTCCGGTATTGAGGGCAGGGAACACTGAAGCTTTCTTT.

CDR3 sequence (DNA): TGTGCCAGCAGCCGAGGAGATCTATCCACAGATACGCAGTATTTT. As protein: CASSRGDLSTDTQYF. The V gene is TRBV28, the J gene TRBJ2-3, with no clear D. CDR3 length: 15 amino acids. V gave up 6 bases and J gave up 2 bases, with 15 bases separating them. Germline CDR1 is MDHEN and CDR2 is SYDVKM.

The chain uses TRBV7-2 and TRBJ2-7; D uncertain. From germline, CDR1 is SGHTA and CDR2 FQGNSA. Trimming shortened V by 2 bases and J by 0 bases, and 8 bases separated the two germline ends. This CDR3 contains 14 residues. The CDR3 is CASSLLGASYEQYF. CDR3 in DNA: TGTGCCAGCAGCTTATTGGGTGCCTCCTACGAGCAGTACTTC.

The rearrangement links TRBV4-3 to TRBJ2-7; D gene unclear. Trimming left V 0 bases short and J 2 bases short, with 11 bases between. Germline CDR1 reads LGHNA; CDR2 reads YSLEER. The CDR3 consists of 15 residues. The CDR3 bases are TGCGCCAGCAGCCAAGACTGGGCAGCTCCCTACGAGCAGTACTTC. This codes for CASSQDWAAPYEQYF.

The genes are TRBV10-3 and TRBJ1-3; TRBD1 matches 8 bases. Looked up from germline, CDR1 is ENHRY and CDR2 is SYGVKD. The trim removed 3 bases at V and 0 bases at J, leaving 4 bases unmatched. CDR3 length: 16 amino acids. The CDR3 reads CAISEGTGVSGNTIYF. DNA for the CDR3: TGTGCCATCAGTGAAGGGACAGGAGTCTCTGGAAACACCATATATTTT.

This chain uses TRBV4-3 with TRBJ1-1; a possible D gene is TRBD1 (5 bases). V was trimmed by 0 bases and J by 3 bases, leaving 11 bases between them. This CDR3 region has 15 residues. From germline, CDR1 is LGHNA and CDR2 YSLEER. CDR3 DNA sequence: TGCGCCAGCAGCCAAGATGGTGGGGCGGACACTGAAGCTTTCTTT. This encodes CASSQDGGADTEAFF.

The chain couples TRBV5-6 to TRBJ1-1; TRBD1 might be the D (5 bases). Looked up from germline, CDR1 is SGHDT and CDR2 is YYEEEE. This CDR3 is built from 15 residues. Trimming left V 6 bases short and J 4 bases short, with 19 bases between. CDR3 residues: CASTRGERAGTEAFF. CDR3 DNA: TGTGCCAGCACCCGAGGGGAGAGGGCTGGCACTGAAGCTTTCTTT.

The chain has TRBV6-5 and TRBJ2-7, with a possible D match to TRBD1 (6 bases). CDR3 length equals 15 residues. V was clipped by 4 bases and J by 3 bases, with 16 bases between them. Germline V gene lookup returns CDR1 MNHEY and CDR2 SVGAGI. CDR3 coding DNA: TGTGCCAGCAGTTTAACAGGGCTAGCCCTCTACGAGCAGTACTTC. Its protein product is CASSLTGLALYEQYF.

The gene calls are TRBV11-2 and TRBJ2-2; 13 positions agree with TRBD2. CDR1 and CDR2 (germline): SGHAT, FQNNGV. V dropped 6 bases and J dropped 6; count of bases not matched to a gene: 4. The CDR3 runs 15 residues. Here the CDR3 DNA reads TGTGCCAGCAGATCACTAGCGGGGGGGGCCGGGGAGCTGTTTTTT. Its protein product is CASRSLAGGAGELFF.

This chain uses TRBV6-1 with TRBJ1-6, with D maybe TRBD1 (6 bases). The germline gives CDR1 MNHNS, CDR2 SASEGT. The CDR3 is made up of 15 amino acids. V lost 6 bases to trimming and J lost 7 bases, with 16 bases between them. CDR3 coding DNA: TGTGCCAGCAGGGGGGACGGGGGCGAGAATTCACCCCTCCACTTT. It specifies CASRGDGGENSPLHF.

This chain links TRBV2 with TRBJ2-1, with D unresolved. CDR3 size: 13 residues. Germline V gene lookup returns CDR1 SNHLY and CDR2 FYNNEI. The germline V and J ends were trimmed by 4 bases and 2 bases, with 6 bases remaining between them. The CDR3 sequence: CASSATPYNEQFF. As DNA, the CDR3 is TGTGCCAGCAGTGCTACTCCCTACAATGAGCAGTTCTTC.

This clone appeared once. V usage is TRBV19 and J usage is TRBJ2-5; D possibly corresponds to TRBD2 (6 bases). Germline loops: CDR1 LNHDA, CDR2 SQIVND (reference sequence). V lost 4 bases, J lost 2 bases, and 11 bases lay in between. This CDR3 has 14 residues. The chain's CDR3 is CASSTRDSQETQYF. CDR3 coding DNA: TGTGCCAGTAGTACCCGGGACTCTCAAGAGACCCAGTACTTC.

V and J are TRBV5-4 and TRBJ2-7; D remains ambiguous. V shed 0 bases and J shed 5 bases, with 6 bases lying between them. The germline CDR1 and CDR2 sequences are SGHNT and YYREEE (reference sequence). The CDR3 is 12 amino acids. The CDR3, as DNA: TGTGCCAGCAGCTTGGTGGGTAACGAGCAGTACTTC. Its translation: CASSLVGNEQYF. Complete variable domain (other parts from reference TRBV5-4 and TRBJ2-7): ETGVTQSPTHLIKTRGQQVTLRCSSQSGHNTVSWYQQALGQGPQFIFQYYREEENGRGNFPPRFSGLQFPNYSSELNVNALELDDSALYLCASSLVGNEQYFGPGTRLTVT.

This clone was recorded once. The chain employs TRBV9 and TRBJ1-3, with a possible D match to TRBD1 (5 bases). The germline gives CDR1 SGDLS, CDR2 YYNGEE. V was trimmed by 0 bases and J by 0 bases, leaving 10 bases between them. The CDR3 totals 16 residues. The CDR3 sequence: CASSVAAGSSGNTIYF. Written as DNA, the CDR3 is TGTGCCAGCAGCGTAGCGGCAGGGAGCTCTGGAAACACCATATATTTT.